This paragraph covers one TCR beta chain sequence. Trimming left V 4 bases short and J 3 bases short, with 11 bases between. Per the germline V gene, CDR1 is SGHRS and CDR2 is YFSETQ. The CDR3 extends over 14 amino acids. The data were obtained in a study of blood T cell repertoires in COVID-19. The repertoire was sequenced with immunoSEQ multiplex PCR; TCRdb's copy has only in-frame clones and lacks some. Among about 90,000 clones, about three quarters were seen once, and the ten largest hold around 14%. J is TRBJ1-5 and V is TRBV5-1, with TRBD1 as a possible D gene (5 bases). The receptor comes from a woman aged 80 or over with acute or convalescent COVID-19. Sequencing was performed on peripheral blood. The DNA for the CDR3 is TGCGCCAGCAGCCCCGACAGTTCCAATCAGCCCCAGCATTTT. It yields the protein CASSPDSSNQPQHF. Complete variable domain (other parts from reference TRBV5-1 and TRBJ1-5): KAGVTQTPRYLIKTRGQQVTLSCSPISGHRSVSWYQQTPGQGLQFLFEYFSETQRNKGNFPGRFSGRQFSNSRSEMNVSTLELGDSALYLCASSPDSSNQPQHFGDGTRLSIL.